This T cell receptor (beta chain) was obtained from a study of cytomegalovirus exposure and HLA in healthy donors. Of note for this clone: Antigen specificity is unknown.

Study-wide points: Specificity for CMV antigens was confirmed in vitro for a few of the CMV-associated chains.

The CDR3 totals 16 residues. The V and J ends lost 6 bases and 6 bases respectively, with 24 bases between them. CDR1 and CDR2 (germline): MDHEN, SYDVKM. 13 Jbeta primers and 60 Vbeta primers were used for the PCR. Profiled with immunoSEQ multiplex PCR; TCRdb holds only in-frame clones, not every one. The sample holds nearly 200,000 clones; around 86% are singletons and the top ten take 5.5% to 7.5%. The source of this sequence is a woman in her 50s in good health and CMV-seropositive. The chain uses TRBV28 and TRBJ2-7; D is ambiguous. Sequenced: PBMCs. The CDR3 spells CASSLRSLLRPSEQYF. The CDR3 region has the DNA TGTGCCAGCAGCTTGCGGTCCCTCCTCCGGCCTTCCGAGCAGTACTTC.